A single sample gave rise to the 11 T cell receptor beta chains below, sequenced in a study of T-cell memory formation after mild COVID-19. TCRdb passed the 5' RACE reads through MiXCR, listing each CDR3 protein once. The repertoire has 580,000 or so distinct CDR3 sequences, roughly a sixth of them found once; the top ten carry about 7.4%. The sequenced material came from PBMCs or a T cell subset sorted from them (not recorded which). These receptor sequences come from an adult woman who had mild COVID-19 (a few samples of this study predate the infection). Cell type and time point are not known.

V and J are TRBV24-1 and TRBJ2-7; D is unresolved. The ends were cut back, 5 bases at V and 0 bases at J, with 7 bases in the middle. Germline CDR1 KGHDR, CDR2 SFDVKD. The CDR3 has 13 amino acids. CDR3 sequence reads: CATSGAASYEQYF. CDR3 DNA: TGTGCCACCAGTGGGGCAGCCTCCTACGAGCAGTACTTC.

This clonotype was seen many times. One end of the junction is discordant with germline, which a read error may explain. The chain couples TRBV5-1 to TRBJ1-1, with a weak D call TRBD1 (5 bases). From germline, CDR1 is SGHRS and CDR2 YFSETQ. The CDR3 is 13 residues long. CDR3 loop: CASSFQGGTEAFF. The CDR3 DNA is TGTGCCAGCAGTTTCCAGGGAGGCACTGAAGCTTTCTTT. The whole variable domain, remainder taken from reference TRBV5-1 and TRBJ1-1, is KAGVTQTPRYLIKTRGQQVTLSCSPISGHRSVSWYQQTPGQGLQFLFEYFSETQRNKGNFPGRFSGRQFSNSRSEMNVSTLELGDSALYLCASSFQGGTEAFFGQGTRLTVV.

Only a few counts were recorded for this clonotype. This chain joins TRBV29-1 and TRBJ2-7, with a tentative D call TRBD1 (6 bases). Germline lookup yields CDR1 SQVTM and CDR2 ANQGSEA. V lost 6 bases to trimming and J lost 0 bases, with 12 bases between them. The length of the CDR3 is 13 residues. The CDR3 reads CSVLGQNSYEQYF. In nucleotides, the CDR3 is TGCAGCGTCCTGGGACAAAACTCCTACGAGCAGTACTTC.

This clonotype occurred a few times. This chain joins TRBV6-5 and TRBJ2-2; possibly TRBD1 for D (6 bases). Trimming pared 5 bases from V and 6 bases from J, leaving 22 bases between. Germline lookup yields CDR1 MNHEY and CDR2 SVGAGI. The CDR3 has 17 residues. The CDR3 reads CASSPLQGSIGAGELFF. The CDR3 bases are TGTGCCAGCAGTCCCCTACAGGGTAGTATAGGCGCCGGGGAGCTGTTTTTT.

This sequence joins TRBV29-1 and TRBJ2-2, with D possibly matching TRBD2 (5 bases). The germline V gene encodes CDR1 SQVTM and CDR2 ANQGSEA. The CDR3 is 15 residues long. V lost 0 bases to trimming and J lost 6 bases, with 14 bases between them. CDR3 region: CSVEDRGYRAGELFF. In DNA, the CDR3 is TGCAGCGTTGAAGATCGAGGGTATAGGGCCGGGGAGCTGTTTTTT.

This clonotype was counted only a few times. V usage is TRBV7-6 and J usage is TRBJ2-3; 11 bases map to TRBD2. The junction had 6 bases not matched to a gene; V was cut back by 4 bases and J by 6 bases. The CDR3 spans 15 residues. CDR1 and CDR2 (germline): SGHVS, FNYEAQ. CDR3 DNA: TGTGCCAGCAGCTCGTTAGCGGGAGGGAGGGATACGCAGTATTTT. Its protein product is CASSSLAGGRDTQYF.

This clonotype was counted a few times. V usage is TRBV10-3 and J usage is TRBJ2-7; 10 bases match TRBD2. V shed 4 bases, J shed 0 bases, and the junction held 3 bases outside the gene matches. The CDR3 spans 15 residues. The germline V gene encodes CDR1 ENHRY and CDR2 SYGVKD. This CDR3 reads CAISGTSGSSYEQYF. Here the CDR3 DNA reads TGTGCCATCAGTGGGACTAGCGGCAGCTCCTACGAGCAGTACTTC.

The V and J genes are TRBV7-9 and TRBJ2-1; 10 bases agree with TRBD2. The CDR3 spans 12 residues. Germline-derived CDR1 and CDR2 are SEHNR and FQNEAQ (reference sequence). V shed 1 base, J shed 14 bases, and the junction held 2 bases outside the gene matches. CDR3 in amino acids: CASSLGGTSEFF. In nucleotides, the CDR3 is TGTGCCAGCAGCTTAGGTGGGACTAGCGAGTTCTTC.

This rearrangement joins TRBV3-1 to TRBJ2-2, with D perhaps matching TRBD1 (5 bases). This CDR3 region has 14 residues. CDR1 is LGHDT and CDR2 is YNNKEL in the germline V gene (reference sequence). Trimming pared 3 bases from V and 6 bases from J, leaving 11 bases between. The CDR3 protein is CASSHRTRSGELFF. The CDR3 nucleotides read TGTGCCAGCAGCCATCGGACAAGATCCGGGGAGCTGTTTTTT.

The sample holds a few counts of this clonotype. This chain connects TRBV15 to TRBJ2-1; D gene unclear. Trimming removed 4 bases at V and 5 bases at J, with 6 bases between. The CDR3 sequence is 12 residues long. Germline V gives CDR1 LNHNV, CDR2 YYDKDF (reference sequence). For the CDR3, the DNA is TGTGCCACCAGCACCAGACACAATGAGCAGTTCTTC. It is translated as CATSTRHNEQFF.

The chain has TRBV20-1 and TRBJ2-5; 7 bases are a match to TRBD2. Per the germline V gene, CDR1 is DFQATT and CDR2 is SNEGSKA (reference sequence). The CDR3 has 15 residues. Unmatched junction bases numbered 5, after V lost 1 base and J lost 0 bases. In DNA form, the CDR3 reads TGCAGTGCTAGAGTGGATAGCGGGTACCAAGAGACCCAGTACTTC. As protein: CSARVDSGYQETQYF.